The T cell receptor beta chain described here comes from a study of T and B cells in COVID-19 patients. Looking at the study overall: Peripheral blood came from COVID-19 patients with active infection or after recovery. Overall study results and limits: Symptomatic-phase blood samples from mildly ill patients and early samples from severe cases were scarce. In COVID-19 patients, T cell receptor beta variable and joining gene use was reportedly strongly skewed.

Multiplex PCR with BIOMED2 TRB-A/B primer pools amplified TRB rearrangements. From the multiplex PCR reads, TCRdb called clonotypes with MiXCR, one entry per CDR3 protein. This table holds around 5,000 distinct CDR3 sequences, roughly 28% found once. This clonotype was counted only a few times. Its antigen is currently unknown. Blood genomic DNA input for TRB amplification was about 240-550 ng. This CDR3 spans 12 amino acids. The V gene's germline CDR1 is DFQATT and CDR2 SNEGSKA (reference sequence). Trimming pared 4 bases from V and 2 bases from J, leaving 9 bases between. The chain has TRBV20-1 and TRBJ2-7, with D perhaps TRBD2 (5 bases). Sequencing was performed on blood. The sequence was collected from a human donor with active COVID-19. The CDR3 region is CSAKVGAYEQYF. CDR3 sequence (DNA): TGCAGTGCTAAGGTCGGGGCCTACGAGCAGTACTTC.